What follows are 13 T cell receptor beta chains derived from one specimen sequenced in a study of identical twins. A single record per CDR3 protein comes from TCRdb applying MiXCR to the 5' RACE reads. Of 600,000 to 800,000 distinct CDR3 sequences detected, 21% appear once; the ten largest clones hold roughly 4.3%. The same sample was also used in a study of T cells expressing NK-cell markers.

Sample: PBMCs. The receptor source for this set is a woman younger than 35 in good health.

The rearrangement uses TRBV20-1 and TRBJ2-1, with 9 bases fitting TRBD2. The V and J ends lost 3 bases and 3 bases, in that order; junction bases with no gene match: 6. This CDR3 contains 15 residues. Germline V gene sequence: CDR1 DFQATT, CDR2 SNEGSKA (reference sequence). CDR3 sequence (DNA): TGCAGTGCTAGGGGGACTAGCTCGGGCTACAATGAGCAGTTCTTC. Its protein is CSARGTSSGYNEQFF.

The chain is built from TRBV9 and TRBJ2-5, with 10 bases matching TRBD1. Looked up from germline, CDR1 is SGDLS and CDR2 is YYNGEE. This CDR3 comprises 15 residues. V shed 3 bases and J 2 bases; nucleotides not matched to a gene: 4. The CDR3 DNA is TGTGCCAGCAGCGGACAGGGGGCGCCTCAAGAGACCCAGTACTTC. Translated: CASSGQGAPQETQYF.

In its sample, this clonotype was seen a few times. This chain uses TRBV29-1 with TRBJ2-1; D uncertain. The germline CDR1 and CDR2 sequences are SQVTM and ANQGSEA. Between the trimmed V and J ends, which lost 7 bases and 6 bases, there was a span of 13 bases. The CDR3 sequence is 12 residues long. CDR3 protein: CSAPWGLNEQFF. Here the CDR3 DNA reads TGCAGCGCTCCTTGGGGTCTCAATGAGCAGTTCTTC.

The genes are TRBV4-1 and TRBJ2-1; a weak D match, TRBD1 (5 bases). Trimming removed 6 bases from V and 5 bases from J, with 11 bases in between. CDR1 is MGHRA and CDR2 is YSYEKL in the germline V gene. CDR3 length: 13 amino acids. The CDR3 spells CASRQQADNEQFF. The CDR3 DNA follows: TGCGCCAGCAGGCAACAGGCGGACAATGAGCAGTTCTTC.

The CDR3 sequence: CASSFGTRGDQETQYF. CDR3 nucleotide sequence: TGCGCCAGCAGCTTCGGGACTAGGGGGGACCAAGAGACCCAGTACTTC. This rearrangement joins TRBV5-1 to TRBJ2-5; 8 nucleotides match TRBD2. The CDR3 consists of 16 residues. The germline gives CDR1 SGHRS, CDR2 YFSETQ. Trimming at V came to 2 bases and at J to 0 bases, leaving 6 bases not matched to a gene.

This clonotype showed up just a few times. The chain combines TRBV4-3 with TRBJ1-2, with TRBD1 matching 7 bases. V shed 3 bases and J 4 bases; nucleotides not matched to a gene: 2. CDR1 and CDR2 (germline): LGHNA, YSLEER. The CDR3 contains 13 residues. CDR3 nucleotide sequence: TGCGCCAGCAGCCACCGGGACAGCTATGGCTACACCTTC. Its protein product is CASSHRDSYGYTF.

The rearrangement joins TRBV7-9 to TRBJ2-3; 7 nucleotides match TRBD1. The germline gives CDR1 SEHNR, CDR2 FQNEAQ (reference sequence). There are 13 residues in the CDR3. With 10 bases clipped from V and 5 bases from J, the junction kept 9 bases outside the gene matches. The CDR3 here is CATAGTEGDTQYF. The DNA of the CDR3 is TGTGCCACCGCCGGGACAGAAGGAGATACGCAGTATTTT.

The genes are TRBV12-3 or TRBV12-4 and TRBJ2-1; TRBD2 matches 11 bases. Trimming took 6 bases from V and 8 from J; bases not matched to a gene: 12. The CDR3 consists of 16 residues. DNA for the CDR3: TGTGCCAGCAGCTATAGACTAGCGGGAATTTTAGATGAGCAGTTCTTC. Protein: CASSYRLAGILDEQFF.

This clonotype was observed a few times. The V gene is TRBV2, the J gene TRBJ2-3; D is possibly TRBD2 (6 bases). Trimming took 11 bases from V and 5 from J, leaving 23 bases between them. The CDR3 consists of 15 residues. The germline V gene has CDR1 SNHLY and CDR2 FYNNEI. Here the CDR3 reads CAGPRASAVGDTQYF. The CDR3 DNA reads as TGTGCCGGACCGAGGGCTAGCGCCGTGGGAGATACGCAGTATTTT.

The rearrangement links TRBV18 to TRBJ2-2; D gene unclear. Trimming removed 3 bases at V and 3 bases at J, with 11 bases between. CDR1 and CDR2 (germline): KGHSH, LQKENI. The CDR3 extends over 15 amino acids. The CDR3 loop reads CASSPQLGDTGELFF. The CDR3 coding sequence is TGTGCCAGCTCACCGCAGCTAGGTGACACCGGGGAGCTGTTTTTT.

This clonotype has a handful of counts. The chain recombines TRBV27 with TRBJ2-3; no clear D gene. The CDR3 totals 14 residues. CDR1 is MNHEY and CDR2 is SMNVEV in the germline V gene (reference sequence). Deletions cut 7 bases from V and 1 base from J, with 12 bases between. The CDR3 region is CASIKAIGTDTQYF. The CDR3 DNA is TGTGCCAGCATCAAAGCTATTGGCACAGATACGCAGTATTTT.

This clonotype was seen a handful of times. V is TRBV29-1 and J is TRBJ2-3; 10 positions match TRBD1. Germline V gene lookup returns CDR1 SQVTM and CDR2 ANQGSEA. The CDR3 consists of 13 residues. J lost 4 bases, V lost 7 bases, and 5 bases had no gene match. Here the CDR3 DNA reads TGCAGCGGGACAGGGGGTTTGGCAGATACGCAGTATTTT. It translates to CSGTGGLADTQYF.

A remark on this clonotype: The junction does not match germline at one end; this may be a read error. V and J are TRBV10-3 and TRBJ2-2; 11 bases agree with TRBD2. CDR1 is ENHRY and CDR2 is SYGVKD in the germline V gene. The CDR3 runs to 14 residues. For the CDR3, the DNA is TGTGCCGTCAGACTAGCGGGGTACACCGGGGAGCTGTTTTTT. Its translation is CAVRLAGYTGELFF.